The rows below give T cell receptor beta chains drawn from one sample of a study of blood T cell repertoires in COVID-19. Generated by immunoSEQ multiplex PCR, the TCRdb table keeps only in-frame clones and is missing some. In the table there are a few hundred thousand clones, around 83% of which are singletons. Sequenced: peripheral blood. These receptors originate from a woman aged 35 to 49 who had recovered from COVID-19. Both conserved end residues are part of each CDR3. A D gene is named only where the DNA matches it firmly. A clone size is listed for some rows: how often the clone was seen (once, few, many), or a class if it is expanded.

abundance: .
j_gene: TRBJ1-5
v_gene: TRBV19
d_gene: .
CDR3nt: TGTGCCAGTTCGTACAGGGTTCCCAATCAGCCCCAGCATTTT
CDR3aa: CASSYRVPNQPQHF

abundance: .
j_gene: TRBJ1-2
v_gene: TRBV3-1/TRBV3-2
d_gene: TRBD1
CDR3nt: TGTGCCAGCAGCCTACAGGGGGCCGGCTATGGCTACACCTTC
CDR3aa: CASSLQGAGYGYTF

abundance: .
j_gene: TRBJ1-2
v_gene: TRBV19
d_gene: .
CDR3nt: TGTGCCAGTAGTGACCCCGACACGAACTATGGCTACACCTTC
CDR3aa: CASSDPDTNYGYTF

abundance: .
j_gene: TRBJ1-2
v_gene: TRBV4-2
d_gene: .
CDR3nt: TGTGCCAGCAGCCAAGGGACAGACTATGGCTACACCTTC
CDR3aa: CASSQGTDYGYTF

abundance: .
j_gene: TRBJ2-7
v_gene: TRBV11-3
d_gene: TRBD1
CDR3nt: TGTGCCAGCAGCTTAGATGTGTGGGGACAGGCCTACGAGCAGTACTTC
CDR3aa: CASSLDVWGQAYEQYF

abundance: .
j_gene: TRBJ2-3
v_gene: TRBV5-1
d_gene: TRBD2
CDR3nt: TGCGCCAGCAGCTTACCGAGCGGGGGCACAGATACGCAGTATTTT
CDR3aa: CASSLPSGGTDTQYF

abundance: .
j_gene: TRBJ1-2
v_gene: TRBV7-9
d_gene: .
CDR3nt: TGTGCCAGCAGCTTAGCCAACCAGGTCTCCTATGGCTACACCTTC
CDR3aa: CASSLANQVSYGYTF

abundance: .
j_gene: TRBJ2-5
v_gene: TRBV7-2
d_gene: .
CDR3nt: TGTGCCAGCAGCTTTGGCATGAACCAAGAGACCCAGTACTTC
CDR3aa: CASSFGMNQETQYF

abundance: .
j_gene: TRBJ1-2
v_gene: TRBV21-1
d_gene: .
CDR3nt: TGTGCCAGCAGCAACAGGGACCGAGACCGGGACAGGGATGGCTACACCTTC
CDR3aa: CASSNRDRDRDRDGYTF

abundance: .
j_gene: TRBJ2-3
v_gene: TRBV11-2
d_gene: .
CDR3nt: TGTGCCAGCAGCTTAAGCGCCACAGATACGCAGTATTTT
CDR3aa: CASSLSATDTQYF

abundance: once
j_gene: TRBJ1-1
v_gene: TRBV27
d_gene: TRBD1
CDR3nt: TGTGCCAGCAGGAGTACAGGGGGCGCCCTCGTTTCAGCTTTCTTT
CDR3aa: CASRSTGGALVSAFF

abundance: .
j_gene: TRBJ2-2
v_gene: TRBV5-5
d_gene: .
CDR3nt: TGTGCCAGCAGCTTCCGGGGGTATAACACCGGGGAGCTGTTTTTT
CDR3aa: CASSFRGYNTGELFF

abundance: once
j_gene: TRBJ2-5
v_gene: TRBV25-1
d_gene: .
CDR3nt: TGTGCCAGCAGCCCCGGGACACGGATGGGGGAGACCCAGTACTTC
CDR3aa: CASSPGTRMGETQYF

abundance: .
j_gene: TRBJ1-4
v_gene: TRBV5-1
d_gene: TRBD1
CDR3nt: TGCGCCAGCAGCTTGTTCCAGGGGGGAACTAATGAAAAACTGTTTTTT
CDR3aa: CASSLFQGGTNEKLFF

abundance: .
j_gene: TRBJ2-5
v_gene: TRBV2
d_gene: TRBD2
CDR3nt: TGTGCCAGCAGTTTGGGACTAGCGGGGGCTGAGTGGGAGACCCAGTACTTC
CDR3aa: CASSLGLAGAEWETQYF

abundance: .
j_gene: TRBJ2-3
v_gene: TRBV28
d_gene: TRBD2
CDR3nt: TGTGCCAGCAGTTTGAATCAATATGGACTAGCGGGGCGGGATACGCAGTATTTT
CDR3aa: CASSLNQYGLAGRDTQYF

abundance: .
j_gene: TRBJ2-5
v_gene: TRBV10-2
d_gene: .
CDR3nt: TGCGCCAGCAGTGTCCAGGGAGAGACCCAGTACTTC
CDR3aa: CASSVQGETQYF

abundance: .
j_gene: TRBJ1-2
v_gene: TRBV6-6
d_gene: .
CDR3nt: TGTGCCAGCAGTTACTCTGAGGGCTACACCTTC
CDR3aa: CASSYSEGYTF

abundance: .
j_gene: TRBJ2-5
v_gene: TRBV5-1
d_gene: TRBD2
CDR3nt: TGCGCCAGCAGCTTAGCGGGGGGCCTGGAGACCCAGTACTTC
CDR3aa: CASSLAGGLETQYF

abundance: .
j_gene: TRBJ2-5
v_gene: TRBV3-1/TRBV3-2
d_gene: TRBD2
CDR3nt: TGTGCCAGCAGCTGGACTAGCGGGGGGCCAGAGACCCAGTACTTC
CDR3aa: CASSWTSGGPETQYF

abundance: .
j_gene: TRBJ1-6
v_gene: TRBV7-2
d_gene: .
CDR3nt: TGTGCCAGCACCCCTGGGGGGAAAAATTCACCCCTCCACTTT
CDR3aa: CASTPGGKNSPLHF

abundance: .
j_gene: TRBJ2-5
v_gene: TRBV6-5
d_gene: TRBD2
CDR3nt: TGTGCCAGCTCAGCGGGGATTGGGACCCAGTACTTC
CDR3aa: CASSAGIGTQYF

abundance: .
j_gene: TRBJ1-4
v_gene: TRBV7-2
d_gene: TRBD1
CDR3nt: TGTGCCAGCGGTCGGACAGGGACTAATGAAAAACTGTTTTTT
CDR3aa: CASGRTGTNEKLFF

abundance: .
j_gene: TRBJ2-5
v_gene: TRBV24-1
d_gene: .
CDR3nt: TGTGCCACCAGTGATCCAGATGGTGGGCAGGATGATTCGGGAATGGAGACCCAGTACTTC
CDR3aa: CATSDPDGGQDDSGMETQYF

abundance: .
j_gene: TRBJ1-2
v_gene: TRBV7-9
d_gene: TRBD1
CDR3nt: TGTGCCAGCAGCTCTAGACAGGGAATTTACTATGGCTACACCTTC
CDR3aa: CASSSRQGIYYGYTF

abundance: .
j_gene: TRBJ2-1
v_gene: TRBV20-1
d_gene: .
CDR3nt: TGCAGTGCTAGTACCCCCGGCAGGTCTACGGACAATGAGCAGTTCTTC
CDR3aa: CSASTPGRSTDNEQFF

abundance: .
j_gene: TRBJ1-1
v_gene: TRBV6-6
d_gene: TRBD1
CDR3nt: TGTGCCAGCACTGCGACTGGACAGGGGGAAGCTTTCTTT
CDR3aa: CASTATGQGEAFF

abundance: .
j_gene: TRBJ2-3
v_gene: TRBV7-2
d_gene: TRBD2
CDR3nt: TGTGCCAGCAGCACCTCTAGCGGGGGAGGTTCAGATACGCAGTATTTT
CDR3aa: CASSTSSGGGSDTQYF

abundance: .
j_gene: TRBJ2-5
v_gene: TRBV6-5
d_gene: .
CDR3nt: TGTGCCAGCAGTGACTCCCCGGGGGTCATGGAGACCCAGTACTTC
CDR3aa: CASSDSPGVMETQYF

abundance: .
j_gene: TRBJ1-1
v_gene: TRBV7-9
d_gene: .
CDR3nt: TGTGCCAGCAGCTTAGTGACGGGGAAAGGCGCTTTCTTT
CDR3aa: CASSLVTGKGAFF

abundance: .
j_gene: TRBJ2-5
v_gene: TRBV5-1
d_gene: .
CDR3nt: TGCGCCAGCAGCTTGGGTTTCGACCAAGAGACCCAGTACTTC
CDR3aa: CASSLGFDQETQYF

abundance: .
j_gene: TRBJ2-7
v_gene: TRBV2
d_gene: .
CDR3nt: TGTGCCAGCCGCAGATCCACCGAGCAGTACTTC
CDR3aa: CASRRSTEQYF

abundance: .
j_gene: TRBJ1-5
v_gene: TRBV21-1
d_gene: .
CDR3nt: TGTGCCAGCAGCTCACCGGCAGGGTGGCGCAATCAGCCCCAGCATTTT
CDR3aa: CASSSPAGWRNQPQHF

abundance: .
j_gene: TRBJ2-6
v_gene: TRBV5-8
d_gene: TRBD1
CDR3nt: TGTGCCAGCAGCTTGGAGGACAGGGGGCGAGTCCTGACTTTC
CDR3aa: CASSLEDRGRVLTF

abundance: .
j_gene: TRBJ1-2
v_gene: TRBV6-2/TRBV6-3
d_gene: .
CDR3nt: TGTGCCAGCAGTCAACAGGGAGATAACTATGGCTACACCTTC
CDR3aa: CASSQQGDNYGYTF

abundance: .
j_gene: TRBJ1-6
v_gene: TRBV6-2/TRBV6-3
d_gene: .
CDR3nt: TGTGCCAGCAGTCTCGTCGAGATAGGGGCTTCACCCCTCCACTTT
CDR3aa: CASSLVEIGASPLHF

abundance: .
j_gene: TRBJ1-1
v_gene: TRBV5-6
d_gene: .
CDR3nt: TGTGCCAGCAGCCCTTGGCGGGGGACCGGGGCCAATGAAGCTTTCTTT
CDR3aa: CASSPWRGTGANEAFF

abundance: .
j_gene: TRBJ1-5
v_gene: TRBV12-3/TRBV12-4
d_gene: .
CDR3nt: TGTGCCAGCACCACAGGACCGAATCAGCCCCAGCATTTT
CDR3aa: CASTTGPNQPQHF

abundance: .
j_gene: TRBJ2-5
v_gene: TRBV18
d_gene: .
CDR3nt: TGTGCCAGCTCACCATTTTCGACAGGACAAGAGACCCAGTACTTC
CDR3aa: CASSPFSTGQETQYF

abundance: .
j_gene: TRBJ1-1
v_gene: TRBV4-3
d_gene: TRBD1
CDR3nt: TGCGCCAGCAGCCAAGATTATTCTTTAGGACAGGGGGGCGCTGAAGCTTTCTTT
CDR3aa: CASSQDYSLGQGGAEAFF